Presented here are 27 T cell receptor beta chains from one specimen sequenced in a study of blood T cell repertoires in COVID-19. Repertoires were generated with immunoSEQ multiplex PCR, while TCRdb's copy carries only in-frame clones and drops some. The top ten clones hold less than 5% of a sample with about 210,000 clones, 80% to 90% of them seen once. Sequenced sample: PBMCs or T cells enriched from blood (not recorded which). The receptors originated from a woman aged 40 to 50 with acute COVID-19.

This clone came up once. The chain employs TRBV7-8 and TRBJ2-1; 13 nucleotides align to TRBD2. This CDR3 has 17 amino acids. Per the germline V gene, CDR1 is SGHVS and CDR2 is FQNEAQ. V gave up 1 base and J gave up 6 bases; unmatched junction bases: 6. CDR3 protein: CASSLGVGLAGINEQFF. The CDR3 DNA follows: TGTGCCAGCAGCTTAGGGGTGGGACTAGCGGGAATCAATGAGCAGTTCTTC.

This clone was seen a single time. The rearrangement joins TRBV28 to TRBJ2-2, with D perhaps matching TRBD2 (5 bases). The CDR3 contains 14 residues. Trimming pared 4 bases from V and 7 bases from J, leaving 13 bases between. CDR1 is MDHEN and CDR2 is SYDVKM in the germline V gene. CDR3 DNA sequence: TGTGCCAGCAGTTGGCGGGCCGATAACGGGGAGCTGTTTTTT. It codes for CASSWRADNGELFF.

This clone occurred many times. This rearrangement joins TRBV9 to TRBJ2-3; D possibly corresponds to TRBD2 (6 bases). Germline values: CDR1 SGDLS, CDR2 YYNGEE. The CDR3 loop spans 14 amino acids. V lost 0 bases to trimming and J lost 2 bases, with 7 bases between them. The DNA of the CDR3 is TGTGCCAGCAGCGTAGGGGACTTCACAGATACGCAGTATTTT. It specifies CASSVGDFTDTQYF.

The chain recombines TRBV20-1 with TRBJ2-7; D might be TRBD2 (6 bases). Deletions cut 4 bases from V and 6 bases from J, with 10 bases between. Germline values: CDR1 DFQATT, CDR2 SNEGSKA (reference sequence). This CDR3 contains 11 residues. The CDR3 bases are TGCAGTGCTAAGGGCGGGGCCGAGCAGTACTTC. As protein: CSAKGGAEQYF.

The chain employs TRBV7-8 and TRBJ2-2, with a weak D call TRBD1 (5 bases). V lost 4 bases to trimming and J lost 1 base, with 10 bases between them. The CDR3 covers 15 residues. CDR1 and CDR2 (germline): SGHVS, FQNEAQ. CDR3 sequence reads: CASSWGRRNTGELFF. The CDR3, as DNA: TGTGCCAGCAGCTGGGGCCGACGGAACACCGGGGAGCTGTTTTTT.

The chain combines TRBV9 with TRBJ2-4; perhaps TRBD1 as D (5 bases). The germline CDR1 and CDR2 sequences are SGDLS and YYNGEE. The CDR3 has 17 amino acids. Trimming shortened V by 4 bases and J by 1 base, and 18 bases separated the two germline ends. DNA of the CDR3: TGTGCCAGCAGCTCACGTCCGCTACAGGACGCCAAAAACATTCAGTACTTC. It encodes CASSSRPLQDAKNIQYF.

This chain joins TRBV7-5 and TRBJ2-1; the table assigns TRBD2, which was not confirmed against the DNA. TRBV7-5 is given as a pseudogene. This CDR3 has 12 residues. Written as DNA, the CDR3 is TGTGTCAGAAGCTCACCGTCACGGGGTGAGTTCTTC. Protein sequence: CVRSSPSRGEFF.

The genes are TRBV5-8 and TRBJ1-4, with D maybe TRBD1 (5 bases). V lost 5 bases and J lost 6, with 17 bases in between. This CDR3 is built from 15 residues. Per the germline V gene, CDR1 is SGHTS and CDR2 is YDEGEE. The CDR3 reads CASSSTGHMDEKLFF. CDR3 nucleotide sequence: TGTGCCAGCAGTTCCACAGGACACATGGATGAAAAACTGTTTTTT.

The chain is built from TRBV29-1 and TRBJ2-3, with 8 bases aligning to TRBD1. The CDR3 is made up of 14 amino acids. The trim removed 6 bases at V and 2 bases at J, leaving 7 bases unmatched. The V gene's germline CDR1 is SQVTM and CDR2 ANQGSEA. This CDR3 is CSVSRTGITDTQYF. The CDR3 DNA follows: TGCAGCGTCAGTAGGACAGGGATCACAGATACGCAGTATTTT.

The CDR3 nucleotides read TGTGCCAGCAGCTTAGACTCCCGAGCGCTTAACACTGAAGCTTTCTTT. Translation: CASSLDSRALNTEAFF. The chain has TRBV11-2 and TRBJ1-1; no clear D gene. V was trimmed by 0 bases and J by 2 bases, leaving 13 bases between them. The germline V gene has CDR1 SGHAT and CDR2 FQNNGV. The CDR3 runs 16 residues.

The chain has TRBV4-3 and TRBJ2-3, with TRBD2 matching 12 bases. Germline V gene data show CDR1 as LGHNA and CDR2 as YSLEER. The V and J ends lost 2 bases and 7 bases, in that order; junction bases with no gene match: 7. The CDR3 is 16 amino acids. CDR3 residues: CASSQSASGRANTQYF. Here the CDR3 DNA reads TGCGCCAGCAGCCAATCCGCTAGCGGGAGGGCGAATACGCAGTATTTT.

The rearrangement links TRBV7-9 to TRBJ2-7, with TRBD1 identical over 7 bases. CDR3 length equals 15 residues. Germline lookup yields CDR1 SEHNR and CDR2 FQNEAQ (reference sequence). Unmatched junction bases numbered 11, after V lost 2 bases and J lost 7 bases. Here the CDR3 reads CASSLLAKGGYEQYF. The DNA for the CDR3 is TGTGCCAGCAGCTTACTGGCGAAAGGGGGCTATGAGCAGTACTTC.

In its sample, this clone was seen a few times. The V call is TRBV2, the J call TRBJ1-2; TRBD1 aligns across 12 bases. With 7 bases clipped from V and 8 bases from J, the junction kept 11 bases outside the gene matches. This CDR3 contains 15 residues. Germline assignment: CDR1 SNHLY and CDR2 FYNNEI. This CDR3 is CASTSGTGGSSGYTF. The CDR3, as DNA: TGTGCCAGCACCTCAGGGACAGGGGGCAGTTCCGGCTACACCTTC.

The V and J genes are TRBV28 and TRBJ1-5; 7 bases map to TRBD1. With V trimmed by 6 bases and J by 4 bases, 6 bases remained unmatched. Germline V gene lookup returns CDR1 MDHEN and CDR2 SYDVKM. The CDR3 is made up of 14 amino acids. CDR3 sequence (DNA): TGTGCCAGCAGATTGACAGGGAGTAATCAGCCCCAGCATTTT. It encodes CASRLTGSNQPQHF.

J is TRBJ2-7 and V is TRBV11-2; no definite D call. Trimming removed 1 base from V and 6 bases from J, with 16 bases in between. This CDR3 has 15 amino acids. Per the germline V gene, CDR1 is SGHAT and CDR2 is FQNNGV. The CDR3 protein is CASSLVSSRFAEQYF. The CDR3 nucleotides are TGTGCCAGCAGCTTAGTCTCTAGTAGGTTCGCCGAGCAGTACTTC.

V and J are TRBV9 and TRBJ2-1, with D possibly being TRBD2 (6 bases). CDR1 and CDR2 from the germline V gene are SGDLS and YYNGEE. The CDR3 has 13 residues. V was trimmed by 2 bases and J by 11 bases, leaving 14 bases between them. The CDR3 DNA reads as TGTGCCAGCAGCGTCGGGGAGGTTCCACAGCAGTTCTTC. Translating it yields CASSVGEVPQQFF.

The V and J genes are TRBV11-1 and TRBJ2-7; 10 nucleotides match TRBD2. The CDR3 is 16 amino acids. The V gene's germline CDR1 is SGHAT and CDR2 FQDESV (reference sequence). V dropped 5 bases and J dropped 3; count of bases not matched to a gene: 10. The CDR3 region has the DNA TGTGCCAGCAGCCTAGGGGGGACTAGCGTGGACTACGAGCAGTACTTC. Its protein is CASSLGGTSVDYEQYF.

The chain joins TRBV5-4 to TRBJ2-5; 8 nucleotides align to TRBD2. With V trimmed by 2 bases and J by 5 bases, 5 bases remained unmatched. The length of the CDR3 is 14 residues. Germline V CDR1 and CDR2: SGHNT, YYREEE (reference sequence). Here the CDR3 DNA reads TGTGCCAGCAGCTTAGCGGGGGCAGGGGAGACCCAGTACTTC. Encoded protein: CASSLAGAGETQYF.

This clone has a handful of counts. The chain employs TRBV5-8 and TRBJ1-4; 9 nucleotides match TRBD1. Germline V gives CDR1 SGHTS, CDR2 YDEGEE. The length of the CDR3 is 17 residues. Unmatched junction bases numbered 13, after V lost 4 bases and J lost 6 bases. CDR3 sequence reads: CASSRGTGQWTDEKLFF. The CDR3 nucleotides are TGTGCCAGCAGCCGGGGGACAGGGCAGTGGACTGATGAAAAACTGTTTTTT.

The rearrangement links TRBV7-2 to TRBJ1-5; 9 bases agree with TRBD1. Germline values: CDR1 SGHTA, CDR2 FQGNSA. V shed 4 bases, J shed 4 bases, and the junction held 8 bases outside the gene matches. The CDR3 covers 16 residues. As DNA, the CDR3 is TGTGCCAGCAGCTCCCCCCCGGGACAGGGTAATCAGCCCCAGCATTTT. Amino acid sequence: CASSSPPGQGNQPQHF.

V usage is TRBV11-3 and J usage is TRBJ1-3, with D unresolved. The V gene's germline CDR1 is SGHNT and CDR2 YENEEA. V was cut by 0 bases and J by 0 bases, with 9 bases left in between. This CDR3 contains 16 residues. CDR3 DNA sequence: TGTGCCAGCAGCTTAGATTACGGGAACTCTGGAAACACCATATATTTT. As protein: CASSLDYGNSGNTIYF.

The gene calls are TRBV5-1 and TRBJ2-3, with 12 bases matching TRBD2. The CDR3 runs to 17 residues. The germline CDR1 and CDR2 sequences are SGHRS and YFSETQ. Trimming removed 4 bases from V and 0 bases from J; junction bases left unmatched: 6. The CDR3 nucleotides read TGCGCCAGCAGCCCACTAGCGGGAGGACCTAGCACAGATACGCAGTATTTT. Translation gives CASSPLAGGPSTDTQYF. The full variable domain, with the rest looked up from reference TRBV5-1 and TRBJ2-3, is KAGVTQTPRYLIKTRGQQVTLSCSPISGHRSVSWYQQTPGQGLQFLFEYFSETQRNKGNFPGRFSGRQFSNSRSEMNVSTLELGDSALYLCASSPLAGGPSTDTQYFGPGTRLTVL.

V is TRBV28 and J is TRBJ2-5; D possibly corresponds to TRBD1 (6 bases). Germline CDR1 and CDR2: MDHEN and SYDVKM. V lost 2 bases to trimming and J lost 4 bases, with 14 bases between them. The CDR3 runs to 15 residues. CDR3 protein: CASSLAGERGETQYF. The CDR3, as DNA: TGTGCCAGCAGTTTAGCAGGGGAACGGGGAGAGACCCAGTACTTC.

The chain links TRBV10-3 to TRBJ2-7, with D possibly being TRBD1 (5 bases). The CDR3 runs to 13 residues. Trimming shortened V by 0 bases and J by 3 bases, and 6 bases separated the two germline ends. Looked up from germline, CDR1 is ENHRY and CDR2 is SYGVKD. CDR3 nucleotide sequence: TGTGCCATCAGTGAGTCAGGGGACTACGAGCAGTACTTC. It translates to CAISESGDYEQYF.

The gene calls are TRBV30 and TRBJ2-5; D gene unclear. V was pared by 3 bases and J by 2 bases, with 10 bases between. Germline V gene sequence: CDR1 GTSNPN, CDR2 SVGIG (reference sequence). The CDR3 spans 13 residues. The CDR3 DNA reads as TGTGCCTGGAGCTACGGTTCACAAGAGACCCAGTACTTC. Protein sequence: CAWSYGSQETQYF.

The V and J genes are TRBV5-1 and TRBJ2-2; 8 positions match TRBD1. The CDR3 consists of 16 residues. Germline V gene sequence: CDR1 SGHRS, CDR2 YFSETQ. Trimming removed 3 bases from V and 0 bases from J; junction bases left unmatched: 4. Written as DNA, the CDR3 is TGCGCCAGCAGCTCTCCGGGACAGGCGAACACCGGGGAGCTGTTTTTT. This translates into CASSSPGQANTGELFF.

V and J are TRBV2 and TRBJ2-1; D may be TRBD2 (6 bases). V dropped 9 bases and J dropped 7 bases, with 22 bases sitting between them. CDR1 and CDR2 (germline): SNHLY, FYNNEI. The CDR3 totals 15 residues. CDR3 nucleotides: TGTGCCAGGGAGGGTTGGTGGGATAGTGGGAATGAGCAGTTCTTC. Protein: CAREGWWDSGNEQFF.